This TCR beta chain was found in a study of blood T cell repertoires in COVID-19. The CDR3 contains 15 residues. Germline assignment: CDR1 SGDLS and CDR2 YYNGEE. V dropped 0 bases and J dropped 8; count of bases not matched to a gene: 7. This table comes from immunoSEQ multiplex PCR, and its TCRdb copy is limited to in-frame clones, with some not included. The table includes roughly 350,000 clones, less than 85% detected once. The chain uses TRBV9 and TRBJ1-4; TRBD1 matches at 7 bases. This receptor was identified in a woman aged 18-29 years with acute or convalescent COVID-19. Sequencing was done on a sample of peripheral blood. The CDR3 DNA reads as TGTGCCAGCAGCGTAGGGTACAGGGGTGGAGAAAAACTGTTTTTT. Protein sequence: CASSVGYRGGEKLFF.